The 21 T cell receptor beta chains reported below all come from one sample, sequenced in a study of blood T cell repertoires in COVID-19. The repertoire was sequenced with immunoSEQ multiplex PCR; TCRdb's copy has only in-frame clones and lacks some. The sample records about 120,000 clones, 86% being singletons. The specimen sequenced was peripheral blood. Every receptor here comes from a man in his sixties or seventies who had recovered from COVID-19.

The V call is TRBV10-3, the J call TRBJ1-3; D not certain. Germline values: CDR1 ENHRY, CDR2 SYGVKD. The CDR3 loop spans 16 amino acids. The V end lost 4 bases, the J end lost 2 bases, and 15 bases lay between the germline ends. The CDR3: CAISGRPGGPGNTIYF. As DNA, the CDR3 is TGTGCCATCAGTGGTCGGCCAGGAGGGCCTGGAAACACCATATATTTT.

The rearrangement uses TRBV7-2 and TRBJ2-7, with 10 bases matching TRBD2. This CDR3 is 14 amino acids long. The junction had 9 bases not matched to a gene; V was cut back by 7 bases and J by 6 bases. Per the germline V gene, CDR1 is SGHTA and CDR2 is FQGNSA. CDR3 nucleotides: TGTGCCAGCACGAGGACTAGCGGTGGGCTCGAGCAGTACTTC. It specifies CASTRTSGGLEQYF.

The chain carries TRBV4-3 and TRBJ2-6; D remains unclear. V was clipped by 1 base and J by 0 bases, with 7 bases between them. CDR3 length equals 16 residues. Germline lookup yields CDR1 LGHNA and CDR2 YSLEER. CDR3 sequence (DNA): TGCGCCAGCAGCCAAGTGCTAAGCTCTGGGGCCAACGTCCTGACTTTC. Its protein is CASSQVLSSGANVLTF.

The genes are TRBV27 and TRBJ1-4; no clear D gene. CDR3 length equals 14 residues. Germline-derived CDR1 and CDR2 are MNHEY and SMNVEV (reference sequence). V lost 6 bases and J lost 1, with 9 bases in between. The CDR3 reads CASRKEGTNEKLFF. Here the CDR3 DNA reads TGTGCCAGCAGGAAAGAGGGAACTAATGAAAAACTGTTTTTT.

The chain links TRBV19 to TRBJ2-5; weak D call: TRBD1 (5 bases). Germline V gives CDR1 LNHDA, CDR2 SQIVND (reference sequence). The CDR3 sequence is 13 residues long. V lost 8 bases and J lost 4, with 14 bases in between. The CDR3 sequence: CASFHSGRETQYF. DNA of the CDR3: TGTGCCAGTTTCCACTCAGGGCGAGAGACCCAGTACTTC.

The V call is TRBV7-2, the J call TRBJ2-1; 9 positions agree with TRBD2. Germline V lookup: CDR1 SGHTA, CDR2 FQGNSA. The CDR3 is 15 amino acids. With 9 bases clipped from V and 6 bases from J, the junction kept 12 bases outside the gene matches. CDR3 DNA: TGTGCCAGTAAACTTCGGCGGGAGGGCCTCAATGAGCAGTTCTTC. It is translated as CASKLRREGLNEQFF. Full variable domain (outside the CDR3, taken from reference TRBV7-2 and TRBJ2-1): GAGVSQSPSNKVTEKGKDVELRCDPISGHTALYWYRQSLGQGLEFLIYFQGNSAPDKSGLPSDRFSAERTGGSVSTLTIQRTQQEDSAVYLCASKLRREGLNEQFFGPGTRLTVL.

This clone was counted only a few times. This chain connects TRBV6-2 or TRBV6-3 to TRBJ1-3; no clear D. The germline CDR1 and CDR2 sequences are MNHEY and SVGEGT. This CDR3 comprises 12 residues. With 6 bases removed from V and 9 bases from J, the gap between germline ends came to 12 bases. In DNA, the CDR3 is TGTGCCAGCAGCGCCGGGGAGATCACCATATATTTT. It is translated as CASSAGEITIYF.

This clone was found a few times. V and J are TRBV10-1 and TRBJ2-7; D is perhaps TRBD1 (6 bases). The V end lost 8 bases, the J end lost 6 bases, and 14 bases lay between the germline ends. This CDR3 spans 12 amino acids. Germline CDR1 WNHNN, CDR2 SYGVQD (reference sequence). CDR3 region: CASGGFGCEQYF. For the CDR3, the DNA is TGCGCCAGCGGGGGCTTTGGTTGCGAGCAGTACTTC.

The CDR3 here is CASSVDGRPLGDAFF. In nucleotides, the CDR3 is TGTGCCAGCAGTGTGGATGGCAGGCCCTTAGGCGACGCTTTCTTT. This rearrangement joins TRBV6-1 to TRBJ1-1; the D is unclear. V was trimmed by 4 bases and J by 11 bases, leaving 23 bases between them. Per the germline V gene, CDR1 is MNHNS and CDR2 is SASEGT. This CDR3 spans 15 amino acids.

The CDR3 loop is CASGQEANYGYTF. CDR3 sequence (DNA): TGTGCCAGCGGACAAGAGGCTAACTATGGCTACACCTTC. The chain carries TRBV2 and TRBJ1-2; D might be TRBD1 (5 bases). CDR1 is SNHLY, CDR2 FYNNEI, per germline. This CDR3 region has 13 residues. Trimming removed 8 bases from V and 0 bases from J, with 10 bases in between.

Points on this clone: Other DNA sequences in the same sample also yield this CDR3. The chain links TRBV11-3 to TRBJ2-1, with 10 positions matching TRBD1. The germline gives CDR1 SGHNT, CDR2 YENEEA. Trimming took 6 bases from V and 2 from J; bases not matched to a gene: 4. The CDR3 has 15 residues. The CDR3 sequence: CASSSGTGAYNEQFF. The CDR3 DNA follows: TGTGCCAGCAGTTCCGGGACAGGGGCCTACAATGAGCAGTTCTTC.

The genes are TRBV4-1 and TRBJ1-2; D perhaps matches TRBD1 (6 bases). V was pared by 4 bases and J by 5 bases, with 17 bases between. CDR1 and CDR2 (germline): MGHRA, YSYEKL. The CDR3 is 15 residues long. The CDR3 spells CASSPLGGALYGYTF. The CDR3 region has the DNA TGCGCCAGCAGCCCCCTAGGGGGGGCACTTTATGGCTACACCTTC.

This sequence joins TRBV28 and TRBJ1-5, with TRBD1 matching over 7 bases. With 2 bases clipped from V and 2 bases from J, the junction kept 0 bases outside the gene matches. CDR1 is MDHEN, CDR2 SYDVKM, per germline. This CDR3 is 14 amino acids long. The CDR3 DNA follows: TGTGCCAGCAGTTTAGGGACAGGCAATCAGCCCCAGCATTTT. Residues: CASSLGTGNQPQHF.

The J gene is TRBJ2-7, the V gene TRBV5-1, with 11 bases that match TRBD1. The CDR3 extends over 15 amino acids. CDR1 SGHRS and CDR2 YFSETQ come from the germline V gene. The V segment lost 0 bases and the J segment 3 bases; nucleotides outside the gene matches: 2. CDR3 protein: CASSLGTGGFYEQYF. As DNA, the CDR3 is TGCGCCAGCAGCTTGGGGACAGGGGGCTTCTACGAGCAGTACTTC.

In this sample, this clone turned up once. The J gene is TRBJ2-7, the V gene TRBV15; tentatively, D is TRBD2 (7 bases). The V gene's germline CDR1 is LNHNV and CDR2 YYDKDF (reference sequence). Trimming took 0 bases from V and 10 from J, leaving 10 bases between them. The length of the CDR3 is 12 residues. This chain's CDR3 is CATSRDGGGQYF. The CDR3 DNA reads as TGTGCCACCAGCAGAGATGGGGGGGGCCAGTACTTC.

The rearrangement links TRBV5-4 to TRBJ2-5, with 10 bases aligning to TRBD2. Germline CDR1 is SGHNT and CDR2 is YYREEE (reference sequence). J gave up 5 bases and V 2 bases, and 6 bases lay outside the gene matches. The CDR3 has 15 amino acids. CDR3: CASSLAGGLWETQYF. Here the CDR3 DNA reads TGTGCCAGCAGCTTAGCGGGGGGGTTATGGGAGACCCAGTACTTC.

This clone is a singleton in its sample. The chain uses TRBV6-2 or TRBV6-3 and TRBJ1-2; TRBD1 matches at 11 bases. The CDR3 loop spans 17 amino acids. V lost 2 bases and J lost 4; bases outside the gene matches: 9. Germline CDR1 and CDR2: MNHEY and SVGEGT. The chain's CDR3 is CASSYARTGGRGYGYTF. CDR3 bases: TGTGCCAGCAGTTACGCCCGGACAGGGGGCCGTGGCTATGGCTACACCTTC.

The CDR3 protein is CASRGDREKPQHF. The CDR3 DNA sequence: TGTGCCAGCAGGGGGGACAGGGAGAAGCCCCAGCATTTT. The chain couples TRBV28 to TRBJ1-5, with 9 nucleotides matching TRBD1. The CDR3 has 13 amino acids. The J segment lost 8 bases and the V segment lost 6 bases, leaving 5 bases of the junction unmatched. Germline V CDR1 and CDR2: MDHEN, SYDVKM.

The chain combines TRBV2 with TRBJ1-6; 7 bases agree with TRBD1. V lost 4 bases to trimming and J lost 9 bases; unmatched junction nucleotides: 6. Germline lookup yields CDR1 SNHLY and CDR2 FYNNEI. The CDR3 length is 14 residues. The CDR3 DNA follows: TGTGCCAGCAGTGCCCTGACAGGGTTTTCACCCCTCCACTTT. It encodes CASSALTGFSPLHF.

The gene calls are TRBV11-2 and TRBJ1-6, with 8 bases identical to TRBD1. The junction had 16 bases not matched to a gene; V was cut back by 4 bases and J by 8 bases. The germline CDR1 and CDR2 sequences are SGHAT and FQNNGV. The CDR3 consists of 18 residues. The CDR3 reads CASSSLGSGGFFDSPLHF. In DNA, the CDR3 is TGTGCCAGCAGCTCGCTGGGGTCAGGGGGCTTCTTTGATTCACCCCTCCACTTT. The full variable domain, completed using reference TRBV11-2 and TRBJ1-6, is EAGVAQSPRYKIIEKRQSVAFWCNPISGHATLYWYQQILGQGPKLLIQFQNNGVVDDSQLPKDRFSAERLKGVDSTLKIQPAKLEDSAVYLCASSSLGSGGFFDSPLHFGNGTRLTVT.

V usage is TRBV6-5 and J usage is TRBJ1-5, with D maybe TRBD1 (6 bases). The germline CDR1 and CDR2 sequences are MNHEY and SVGAGI. V lost 7 bases to trimming and J lost 2 bases, with 15 bases between them. The CDR3 runs 15 residues. The CDR3 loop is CASTRTGWGNQPQHF. CDR3 DNA sequence: TGTGCCAGCACCCGCACAGGGTGGGGCAATCAGCCCCAGCATTTT.